This T cell receptor beta chain was documented in a study of multiple sclerosis patients with progressive multifocal leukoencephalopathy (dated by TCRdb to about 2019). With respect to the entire study: Peripheral T and B cells were examined in MS patients who went on to develop PML (4 under natalizumab, 1 after alemtuzumab) as well as in treated patients who did not. Longitudinal follow-up was performed in two natalizumab-treated patients who later developed PML, from before therapy through 6 and 12 months to PML onset. The study was designed to detect JC virus-specific or public T-cell expansions arising at the time of PML onset.

Summary of the overall study and its limitations: With only a small, descriptive cohort, it remained unclear whether the findings reflect JC virus infection or general immunocompromise. Less diverse TRB repertoires in most PML patients were suggested by lower normalized Shannon entropy, whereas values near 1 were observed in the natalizumab-treated controls. No common TRBV or TRBJ gene usage or preferential TRBV-TRBJ pairings were detected when PML developed. Analysis was limited to peripheral blood, even though cerebrospinal fluid or brain lymphocytes might be more informative for natalizumab-associated PML. TRB clones above 0.5% frequency appeared only in PML patients, but expanded clones at PML onset were already present before and during natalizumab therapy.

The CDR3 runs 14 residues from the cysteine to the phenylalanine. Just CDR3 DNA is preserved here, 42 bases in frame from base 1. V drops 3 bases and J drops 1 base, leaving 9 bases in between. From a lookup of the germline V gene, CDR1 and CDR2 are MNHNS and SASEGT. The meaning of the sample's time point label: time of PML onset. The treatment or condition label on this specimen signifies: on natalizumab therapy at sampling. PML was diagnosed from clinical and MRI findings and confirmed by detection of JC virus DNA in cerebrospinal fluid. PML in the natalizumab-treated patients developed after between roughly 15 and 56 months of natalizumab therapy. Every listed patient had earlier received interferon beta, and every PML patient was female. Blood samples at T3 were obtained at the time of PML onset. Ficoll-Hypaque density gradient centrifugation was used to isolate peripheral blood mononuclear cells.

Amplification of TRB CDR3 regions from genomic DNA was performed at survey-level depth using the immunoSEQ two-step multiplex PCR. To estimate template counts and remove amplification bias, each PCR was spiked with synthetic inline TR CDR3 controls covering all V-J pairings. Reads were processed so that amplification and sequencing bias were reduced, and quantification was performed against synthetic TR CDR3 analogs. The authors' pipeline ran thus. Raw data were processed in ImmunoSEQ Analyzer, with out-of-frame sequences and CDR3s containing stop codons removed, and gene names were assigned according to IMGT nomenclature. Normalized Shannon entropy, defined as 1 minus Pielou's evenness, was used to summarize repertoire diversity. TRB sequences were considered identical only when V gene, J gene and CDR3 were shared. Public PML clonotypes were CDR3s found in two or more PML-onset samples but not found earlier, in controls, or in public databases. Positional CDR3 amino acid composition was analyzed in Skylign with the observed count method. The table comes from immuneACCESS by way of TCRdb, which keeps in-frame sequences with V and J called. Part of the clones is missing from these tables; in studies checked, under half for an unresolved V gene and the rest for unknown reasons. That table supplies the V and J calls and clone size; D and trimming were determined from the DNA. A total of fewer than 40,000 clones appear in this sample, roughly 84% of them only once. Around 2.9% of the sample comes from the top ten.

In regard to this clone: There is no known antigen for this receptor. No much larger clone is present one base from it, and per-base qualities are unavailable. Other DNA sequences in this sample translate to the same CDR3.

Specimen: PBMCs, collected from a patient treated with natalizumab. This receptor chain uses TRBV6-1 and TRBJ1-1, with TRBD1 tentatively as D gene (6 bases match). This clonotype originated in a human donor with progressive multifocal leukoencephalopathy. The CDR3 protein is CASSELGGNTEAFF. The DNA sequence is TGTGCCAGCAGTGAGCTAGGGGGGAACACTGAAGCTTTCTTT.